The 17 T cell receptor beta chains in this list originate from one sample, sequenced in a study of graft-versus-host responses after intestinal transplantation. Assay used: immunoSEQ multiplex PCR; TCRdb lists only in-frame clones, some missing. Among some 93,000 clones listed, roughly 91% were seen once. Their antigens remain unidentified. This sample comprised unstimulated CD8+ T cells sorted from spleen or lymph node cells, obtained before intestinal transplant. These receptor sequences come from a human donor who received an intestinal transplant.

The CDR3 spells CASSERQGNTEAFF. The CDR3 coding sequence is TGCGCCAGCAGTGAGAGACAGGGGAACACTGAAGCTTTCTTT. This sequence joins TRBV10-1 and TRBJ1-1; 7 positions agree with TRBD1. Germline V gene sequence: CDR1 WNHNN, CDR2 SYGVQD (reference sequence). The trim removed 2 bases at V and 1 base at J, leaving 1 base unmatched. The CDR3 runs to 14 residues.

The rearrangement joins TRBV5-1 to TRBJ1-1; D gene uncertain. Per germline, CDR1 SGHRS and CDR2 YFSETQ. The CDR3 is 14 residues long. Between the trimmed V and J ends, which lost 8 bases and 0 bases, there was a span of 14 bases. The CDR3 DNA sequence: TGCGCCAGTCAGGAGGAACAGTTGAACACTGAAGCTTTCTTT. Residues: CASQEEQLNTEAFF. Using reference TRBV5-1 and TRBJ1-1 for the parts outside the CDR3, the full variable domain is KAGVTQTPRYLIKTRGQQVTLSCSPISGHRSVSWYQQTPGQGLQFLFEYFSETQRNKGNFPGRFSGRQFSNSRSEMNVSTLELGDSALYLCASQEEQLNTEAFFGQGTRLTVV.

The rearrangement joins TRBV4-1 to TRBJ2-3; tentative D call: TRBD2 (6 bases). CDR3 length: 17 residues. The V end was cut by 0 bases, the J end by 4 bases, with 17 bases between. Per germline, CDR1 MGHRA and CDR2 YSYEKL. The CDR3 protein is CASSQDSGLNTADTQYF. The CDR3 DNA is TGCGCCAGCAGCCAAGATAGCGGACTCAATACGGCAGATACGCAGTATTTT.

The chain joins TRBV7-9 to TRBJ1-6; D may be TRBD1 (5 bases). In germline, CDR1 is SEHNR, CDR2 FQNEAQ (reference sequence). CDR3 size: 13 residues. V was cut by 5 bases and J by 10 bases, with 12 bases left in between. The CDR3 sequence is CASSEEGLSPLHF. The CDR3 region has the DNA TGTGCCAGCAGCGAAGAGGGACTATCACCCCTCCACTTT.

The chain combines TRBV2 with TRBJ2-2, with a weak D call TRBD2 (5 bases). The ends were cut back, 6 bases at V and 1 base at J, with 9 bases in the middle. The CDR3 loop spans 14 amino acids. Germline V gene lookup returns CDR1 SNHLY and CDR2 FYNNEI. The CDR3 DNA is TGTGCCAGCAGCGCTAGCCAGAACACCGGGGAGCTGTTTTTT. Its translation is CASSASQNTGELFF.

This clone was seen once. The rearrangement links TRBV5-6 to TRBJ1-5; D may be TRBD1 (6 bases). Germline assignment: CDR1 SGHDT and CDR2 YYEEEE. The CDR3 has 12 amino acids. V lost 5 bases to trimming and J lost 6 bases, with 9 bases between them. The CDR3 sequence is CASSTGTQPQHF. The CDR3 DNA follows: TGTGCCAGCAGTACAGGGACTCAGCCCCAGCATTTT. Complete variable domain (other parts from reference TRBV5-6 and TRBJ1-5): DAGVTQSPTHLIKTRGQQVTLRCSPKSGHDTVSWYQQALGQGPQFIFQYYEEEERQRGNFPDRFSGHQFPNYSSELNVNALLLGDSALYLCASSTGTQPQHFGDGTRLSIL.

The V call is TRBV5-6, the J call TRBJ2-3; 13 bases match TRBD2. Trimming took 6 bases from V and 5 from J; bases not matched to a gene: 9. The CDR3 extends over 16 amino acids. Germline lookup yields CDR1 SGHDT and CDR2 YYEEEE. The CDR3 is CASMTSGLAGLDTQYF. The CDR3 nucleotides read TGTGCCAGCATGACTTCGGGACTAGCGGGATTAGATACGCAGTATTTT.

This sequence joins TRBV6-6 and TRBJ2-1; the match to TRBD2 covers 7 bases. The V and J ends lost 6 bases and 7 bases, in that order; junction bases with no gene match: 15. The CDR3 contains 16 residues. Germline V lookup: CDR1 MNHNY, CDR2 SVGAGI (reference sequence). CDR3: CASSPTGTRGDNEQFF. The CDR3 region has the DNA TGTGCCAGCAGCCCAACCGGGACCCGGGGGGATAATGAGCAGTTCTTC.

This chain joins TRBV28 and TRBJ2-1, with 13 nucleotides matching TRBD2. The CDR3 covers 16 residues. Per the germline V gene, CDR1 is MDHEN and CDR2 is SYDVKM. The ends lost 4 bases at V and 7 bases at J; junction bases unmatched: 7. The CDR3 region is CASSWWTSGRSNEQFF. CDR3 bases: TGTGCCAGCAGTTGGTGGACTAGCGGGAGATCTAATGAGCAGTTCTTC.

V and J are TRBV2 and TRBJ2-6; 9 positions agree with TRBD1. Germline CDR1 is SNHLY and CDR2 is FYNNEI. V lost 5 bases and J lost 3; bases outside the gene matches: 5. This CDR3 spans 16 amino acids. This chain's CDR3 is CASSHRGLGGANVLTF. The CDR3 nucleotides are TGTGCCAGCAGTCACAGGGGGCTCGGTGGGGCCAACGTCCTGACTTTC.

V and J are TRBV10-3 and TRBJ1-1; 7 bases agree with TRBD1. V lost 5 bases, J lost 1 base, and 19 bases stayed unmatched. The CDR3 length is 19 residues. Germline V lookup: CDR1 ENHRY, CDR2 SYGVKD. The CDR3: CAISPGQGDAQATNTEAFF. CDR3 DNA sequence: TGTGCCATCAGTCCCGGGCAGGGGGACGCTCAGGCGACGAACACTGAAGCTTTCTTT.

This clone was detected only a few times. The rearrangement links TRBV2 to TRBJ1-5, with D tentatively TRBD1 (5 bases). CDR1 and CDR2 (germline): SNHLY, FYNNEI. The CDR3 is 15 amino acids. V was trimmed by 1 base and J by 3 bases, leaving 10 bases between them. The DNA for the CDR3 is TGTGCCAGCAGTGAAGTCGACAGCCCCAATCAGCCCCAGCATTTT. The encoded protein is CASSEVDSPNQPQHF.

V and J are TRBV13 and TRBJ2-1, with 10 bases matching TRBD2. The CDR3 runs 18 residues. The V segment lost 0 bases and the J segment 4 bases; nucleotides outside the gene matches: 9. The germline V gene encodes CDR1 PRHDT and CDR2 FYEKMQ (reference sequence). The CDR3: CASSLGEVLAGPYNEQFF. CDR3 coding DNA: TGTGCCAGCAGCTTAGGGGAGGTACTAGCGGGACCTTACAATGAGCAGTTCTTC.

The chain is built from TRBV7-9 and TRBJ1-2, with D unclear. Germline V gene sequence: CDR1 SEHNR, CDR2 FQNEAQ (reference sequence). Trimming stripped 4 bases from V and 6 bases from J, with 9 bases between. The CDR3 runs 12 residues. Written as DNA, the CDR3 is TGTGCCAGCAGCTCGGACTGGGATGGCTACACCTTC. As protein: CASSSDWDGYTF.

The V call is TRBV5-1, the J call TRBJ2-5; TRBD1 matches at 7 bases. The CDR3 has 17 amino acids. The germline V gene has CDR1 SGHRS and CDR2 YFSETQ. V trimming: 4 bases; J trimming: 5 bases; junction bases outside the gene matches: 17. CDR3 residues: CASSVRQNRGFRETQYF. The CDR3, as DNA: TGCGCCAGCAGCGTACGTCAAAACAGGGGATTCAGGGAGACCCAGTACTTC. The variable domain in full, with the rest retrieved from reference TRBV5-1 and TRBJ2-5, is KAGVTQTPRYLIKTRGQQVTLSCSPISGHRSVSWYQQTPGQGLQFLFEYFSETQRNKGNFPGRFSGRQFSNSRSEMNVSTLELGDSALYLCASSVRQNRGFRETQYFGPGTRLLVL.

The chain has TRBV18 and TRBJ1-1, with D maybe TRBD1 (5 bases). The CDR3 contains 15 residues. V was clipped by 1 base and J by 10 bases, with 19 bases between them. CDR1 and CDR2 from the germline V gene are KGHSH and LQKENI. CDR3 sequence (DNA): TGTGCCAGCTCACCACGCCCCCGACAGTCCGGTCCAGCTTTCTTT. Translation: CASSPRPRQSGPAFF.

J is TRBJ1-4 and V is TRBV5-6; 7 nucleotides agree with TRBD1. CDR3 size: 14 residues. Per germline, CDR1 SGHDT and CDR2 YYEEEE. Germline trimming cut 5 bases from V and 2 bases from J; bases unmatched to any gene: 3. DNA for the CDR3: TGTGCCAGCAGTTCGACAGGGACTAATGAAAAACTGTTTTTT. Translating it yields CASSSTGTNEKLFF.